This TCR beta chain was sequenced for a study of blood T cell repertoires in COVID-19. On the study more broadly: Nucleic acid was either cDNA or gDNA, and it came from T cells, B-cell-depleted T cells, or PBMCs.

In the source study's methods: By means of reference gene primer amplification, nucleated cell counts were estimated. Produced via immunoSEQ multiplex PCR; TCRdb's table is partial and in-frame only. V and J calls and clone size follow that table, whereas D and trimming were derived from the DNA. The data show fewer than 500,000 clones, roughly 86% seen once. The length of the CDR3 is 14 residues. Trimming left V 3 bases short and J 2 bases short, with 13 bases between. Germline lookup yields CDR1 DFQATT and CDR2 SNEGSKA (reference sequence). The clonotype was recovered from a human donor with acute or convalescent COVID-19. The donor label of this sample is uncertain. What was sequenced was peripheral blood. V usage is TRBV20-1 and J usage is TRBJ2-5, with D perhaps matching TRBD2 (6 bases). The DNA for the CDR3 is TGCAGTGCTAGTTTAGCGGTGGGGCAAGAGACCCAGTACTTC. This gives the protein CSASLAVGQETQYF.